The rows below give T cell receptor beta chains drawn from one sample of a study of cytomegalovirus exposure and HLA in healthy donors. Repertoires were generated with immunoSEQ multiplex PCR, while TCRdb's copy carries only in-frame clones and drops some. The data hold roughly 190,000 clones, with 86% observed a single time. The sample comprised PBMCs. The source is a woman under 30 in good health and CMV-seronegative. Both conserved end residues are part of each CDR3. Each record gives: clone size, J gene, D gene, V gene, CDR3 DNA, CDR3 protein. A D gene is named only where the DNA matches it firmly. Size is omitted from some rows. Given values are once, few, many or a class for expanded clones.

clone_size: few; j_call: TRBJ2-4; d_call: .; v_call: TRBV5-1; cdr3_nt: TGCGCCAGCAGCTTGGATCCCCTAGGGGTTGCGGACATTCAGTACTTC; cdr3_aa: CASSLDPLGVADIQYF
clone_size: .; j_call: TRBJ2-7; d_call: .; v_call: TRBV9; cdr3_nt: TGTGCCAGCAGAAAGGGGCCGAATTCCTACGAGCAGTACTTC; cdr3_aa: CASRKGPNSYEQYF
clone_size: .; j_call: TRBJ1-1; d_call: .; v_call: TRBV29-1; cdr3_nt: TGCAGCGTCGTCGACAGCCCTGGGGCTGAAGCTTTCTTT; cdr3_aa: CSVVDSPGAEAFF
clone_size: .; j_call: TRBJ1-4; d_call: .; v_call: TRBV4-2; cdr3_nt: TGTGCCAGCAGCCAAGATCCGGGGGGGCGCTCGGAAAAACTGTTTTTT; cdr3_aa: CASSQDPGGRSEKLFF
clone_size: .; j_call: TRBJ1-2; d_call: .; v_call: TRBV7-9; cdr3_nt: TGTGCCAGCAGCTTAGACAAATATGGCTACACCTTC; cdr3_aa: CASSLDKYGYTF
clone_size: .; j_call: TRBJ2-2; d_call: TRBD2; v_call: TRBV27; cdr3_nt: TGTGCCAGCAGTTTATCTAGCGGGGGGGTTTCGAACACCGGGGAGCTGTTTTTT; cdr3_aa: CASSLSSGGVSNTGELFF
clone_size: .; j_call: TRBJ2-1; d_call: TRBD2; v_call: TRBV27; cdr3_nt: TGTGCCAGCAATCCCGGACTAGCGGGAAGGGAGCAGTTCTTC; cdr3_aa: CASNPGLAGREQFF
clone_size: once; j_call: TRBJ2-1; d_call: .; v_call: TRBV6-4; cdr3_nt: TGTGCCAGCAGTGACTCTGTGGGAGTACGGGACAATGAGCAGTTCTTC; cdr3_aa: CASSDSVGVRDNEQFF
clone_size: .; j_call: TRBJ1-3; d_call: .; v_call: TRBV10-1; cdr3_nt: TGCGCCAGCAGTGTAAACTCTGGAAACACCATATATTTT; cdr3_aa: CASSVNSGNTIYF
clone_size: .; j_call: TRBJ2-3; d_call: .; v_call: TRBV7-9; cdr3_nt: TGTGCCGCATCAGGGTCCCCTACAGATACGCAGTATTTT; cdr3_aa: CAASGSPTDTQYF
clone_size: .; j_call: TRBJ2-2; d_call: TRBD1; v_call: TRBV6-1; cdr3_nt: TGTGCCAGCAGTAGGCAGGGGGCCGGGGAGCTGTTTTTT; cdr3_aa: CASSRQGAGELFF
clone_size: .; j_call: TRBJ2-2; d_call: TRBD1; v_call: TRBV7-7; cdr3_nt: TGTGCCAGCAGCCGGAGACAGGGCCCCGGGGAGCTGTTTTTT; cdr3_aa: CASSRRQGPGELFF
clone_size: .; j_call: TRBJ2-2; d_call: TRBD2; v_call: TRBV5-1; cdr3_nt: TGCGCCAGCAGCTTGACGGGGGGGCCCACCGGGGAGCTGTTTTTT; cdr3_aa: CASSLTGGPTGELFF
clone_size: .; j_call: TRBJ1-2; d_call: .; v_call: TRBV30; cdr3_nt: TGTGCCTGGAGGACGCGGGGCTACACCTTC; cdr3_aa: CAWRTRGYTF
clone_size: .; j_call: TRBJ2-1; d_call: .; v_call: TRBV5-1; cdr3_nt: TGCGCCAGCAGCTTCCGGGACTCGCAGTTCTTC; cdr3_aa: CASSFRDSQFF
clone_size: .; j_call: TRBJ1-5; d_call: TRBD1; v_call: TRBV19; cdr3_nt: TGTGCCAGTAGGAGGACAGGAACTAATCAGCCCCAGCATTTT; cdr3_aa: CASRRTGTNQPQHF
clone_size: .; j_call: TRBJ2-1; d_call: TRBD2; v_call: TRBV4-1; cdr3_nt: TGCGCCAGCAGCCAAGATCCTTCCCTTCCAACTAGCGGGAATTCACAGCAGTTCTTC; cdr3_aa: CASSQDPSLPTSGNSQQFF
clone_size: .; j_call: TRBJ2-2; d_call: TRBD2; v_call: TRBV19; cdr3_nt: TGTGCCAGTAGTGGGGCTAGCGGGAGTCGTACCGGGGAGCTGTTTTTT; cdr3_aa: CASSGASGSRTGELFF
clone_size: .; j_call: TRBJ1-2; d_call: .; v_call: TRBV7-9; cdr3_nt: TGTGCCAGCAGCTTTCGGGGGGCTAGCTATGGCTACACCTTC; cdr3_aa: CASSFRGASYGYTF
clone_size: .; j_call: TRBJ2-1; d_call: TRBD2; v_call: TRBV4-1; cdr3_nt: TGCGCCAGCAGCCAAGGTAGCGGGAGGACATCAGAGGAGCAGTTCTTC; cdr3_aa: CASSQGSGRTSEEQFF
clone_size: .; j_call: TRBJ1-6; d_call: .; v_call: TRBV25-1; cdr3_nt: TGTGCCAGCCACAGGGATGAGCCTTCACCCCTCCACTTT; cdr3_aa: CASHRDEPSPLHF
clone_size: .; j_call: TRBJ2-7; d_call: TRBD1; v_call: TRBV5-1; cdr3_nt: TGCGCCAGCAGCACGACAGGGTTATACTACGAGCAGTACTTC; cdr3_aa: CASSTTGLYYEQYF
clone_size: once; j_call: TRBJ2-5; d_call: TRBD1; v_call: TRBV29-1; cdr3_nt: TGCAGCGTTGCAGGGGGCCCACAAGAGACCCAGTACTTC; cdr3_aa: CSVAGGPQETQYF
clone_size: .; j_call: TRBJ1-1; d_call: TRBD1; v_call: TRBV6-1; cdr3_nt: TGTGCCAGCAGTGGGTGGACAGGGAGGAACACTGAAGCTTTCTTT; cdr3_aa: CASSGWTGRNTEAFF
clone_size: .; j_call: TRBJ1-3; d_call: .; v_call: TRBV5-6; cdr3_nt: TGTGCCAGCAGCCTGGACAGCACCTCTGGAAACACCATATATTTT; cdr3_aa: CASSLDSTSGNTIYF
clone_size: once; j_call: TRBJ2-5; d_call: TRBD2; v_call: TRBV6-5; cdr3_nt: TGTGCCAGCAGTTACGCTGATAGCGGGGGGGGAGAGACCCAGTACTTC; cdr3_aa: CASSYADSGGGETQYF
clone_size: .; j_call: TRBJ1-2; d_call: TRBD1; v_call: TRBV6-1; cdr3_nt: TGTGCCAGCAGTGTTAGTCGCTTACAGGGGGCATGGTATGGCTACACCTTC; cdr3_aa: CASSVSRLQGAWYGYTF
clone_size: .; j_call: TRBJ2-2; d_call: TRBD2; v_call: TRBV10-3; cdr3_nt: TGTGCCATCACTGAGAGCGGGAGGGCCGACACCGGGGAGCTGTTTTTT; cdr3_aa: CAITESGRADTGELFF
clone_size: few; j_call: TRBJ2-1; d_call: TRBD2; v_call: TRBV7-3; cdr3_nt: TGTGCCAGCAGCCCTCAAGCGGGGACCTCCTACAATGAGCAGTTCTTC; cdr3_aa: CASSPQAGTSYNEQFF
clone_size: .; j_call: TRBJ2-5; d_call: .; v_call: TRBV30; cdr3_nt: TGTGCCTGGAGTAGGGGCAGGGACCAAGAGACCCAGTACTTC; cdr3_aa: CAWSRGRDQETQYF
clone_size: .; j_call: TRBJ1-5; d_call: .; v_call: TRBV5-6; cdr3_nt: TGTGCCAGCAGCTTGGAAGGGGCCAGCAATCAGCCCCAGCATTTT; cdr3_aa: CASSLEGASNQPQHF
clone_size: .; j_call: TRBJ2-1; d_call: TRBD2; v_call: TRBV19; cdr3_nt: TGTGCCAGTAGTAATAAATTCGGACTAGGCAATGAGCAGTTCTTC; cdr3_aa: CASSNKFGLGNEQFF
clone_size: .; j_call: TRBJ1-3; d_call: TRBD1; v_call: TRBV11-2; cdr3_nt: TGTGCCAGCAGCTCGAAGGCAGGGGGGGGAAACACCATATATTTT; cdr3_aa: CASSSKAGGGNTIYF
clone_size: .; j_call: TRBJ2-1; d_call: .; v_call: TRBV6-5; cdr3_nt: TGTGCCAGCAGTTGGACACCCTACAATGAGCAGTTCTTC; cdr3_aa: CASSWTPYNEQFF
clone_size: once; j_call: TRBJ2-1; d_call: TRBD2; v_call: TRBV27; cdr3_nt: TGTGCCAGCAGTTTACGGGGGTGGGAGCGGGAGGGCCTCCCGAGCTCCTACAATGAGCAGTTCTTC; cdr3_aa: CASSLRGWEREGLPSSYNEQFF
clone_size: .; j_call: TRBJ2-1; d_call: TRBD2; v_call: TRBV6-5; cdr3_nt: TGTGCCAGCAGTTATTGGGGAGGGCCCTACAATGAGCAGTTCTTC; cdr3_aa: CASSYWGGPYNEQFF
clone_size: .; j_call: TRBJ2-3; d_call: TRBD1; v_call: TRBV30; cdr3_nt: TGTGCCTGGAGTCGACAGGGGGGCACAGATACGCAGTATTTT; cdr3_aa: CAWSRQGGTDTQYF
clone_size: .; j_call: TRBJ2-2; d_call: .; v_call: TRBV2; cdr3_nt: TGTGCCAGTCTGCGAGGGACTGGCAACACCGGGGAGCTGTTTTTT; cdr3_aa: CASLRGTGNTGELFF
clone_size: .; j_call: TRBJ2-2; d_call: TRBD1; v_call: TRBV29-1; cdr3_nt: TGCAGCGTGACAGGGAGAGGAGTGGGCGGGGAGCTGTTTTTT; cdr3_aa: CSVTGRGVGGELFF
clone_size: few; j_call: TRBJ1-6; d_call: TRBD1; v_call: TRBV7-7; cdr3_nt: TGTGCCAGCAGCGTCGGACAGGATAATTCACCCCTCCACTTT; cdr3_aa: CASSVGQDNSPLHF
clone_size: .; j_call: TRBJ1-3; d_call: .; v_call: TRBV1; cdr3_nt: TGCACCAGCAGCCAAGGGTCCGGGACAGTTCAACAATCTGGAAACACCATATATTTT; cdr3_aa: CTSSQGSGTVQQSGNTIYF
clone_size: .; j_call: TRBJ1-2; d_call: .; v_call: TRBV11-2; cdr3_nt: TGTGCCAGCAGCTTAGAAGTATGGGGTGAGGGCTATGGCTACACCTTC; cdr3_aa: CASSLEVWGEGYGYTF
clone_size: .; j_call: TRBJ1-1; d_call: TRBD1; v_call: TRBV10-2; cdr3_nt: TGCGCCAGCAGTGAGTCGCAGGCAGGGGGCACTGAAGCTTTCTTT; cdr3_aa: CASSESQAGGTEAFF
clone_size: .; j_call: TRBJ1-5; d_call: .; v_call: TRBV6-5; cdr3_nt: TGTGCCAGCAGTACAGGCCGGGATCAGCCCCAGCATTTT; cdr3_aa: CASSTGRDQPQHF
clone_size: .; j_call: TRBJ2-1; d_call: TRBD2; v_call: TRBV6-4; cdr3_nt: TGTGCCAGCAGACTAGCGGAAAACTACAATGAGCAGTTCTTC; cdr3_aa: CASRLAENYNEQFF
clone_size: .; j_call: TRBJ1-1; d_call: .; v_call: TRBV2; cdr3_nt: TGTGCCAGCAGAACAGGGTCTCGAAACACTGAAGCTTTCTTT; cdr3_aa: CASRTGSRNTEAFF
clone_size: .; j_call: TRBJ1-3; d_call: .; v_call: TRBV11-2; cdr3_nt: TGTGCCAGCAGCTTGGATCCAGGCTCTGGAAACACCATATATTTT; cdr3_aa: CASSLDPGSGNTIYF
clone_size: .; j_call: TRBJ2-5; d_call: .; v_call: TRBV19; cdr3_nt: TGTGCCAGTAGTGAAGCCAGGGGTCCGCCAAGGGAGACCCAGTACTTC; cdr3_aa: CASSEARGPPRETQYF
clone_size: .; j_call: TRBJ2-1; d_call: TRBD2; v_call: TRBV5-6; cdr3_nt: TGTGCCAGCAGCACGGCCCAGCTAGCGGTCTTC; cdr3_aa: CASSTAQLAVF
clone_size: .; j_call: TRBJ1-4; d_call: .; v_call: TRBV6-6; cdr3_nt: TGTGCCAGCAGTGTACAGAGTTCAGGTTGGCCGTTTTTT; cdr3_aa: CASSVQSSGWPFF
clone_size: few; j_call: TRBJ1-6; d_call: TRBD1; v_call: TRBV9; cdr3_nt: TGTGCCAGCAGCGTTTCCGGGACAGGGACCCGAAATTCACCCCTCCACTTT; cdr3_aa: CASSVSGTGTRNSPLHF
clone_size: .; j_call: TRBJ2-1; d_call: TRBD2; v_call: TRBV5-1; cdr3_nt: TGCGCCAGCAGTGTAGCGGGAGGGCTAACAGCAGGGCAAAGCCGATGGGAGCAGTTCTTC; cdr3_aa: CASSVAGGLTAGQSRWEQFF
clone_size: .; j_call: TRBJ2-7; d_call: .; v_call: TRBV5-1; cdr3_nt: TGCGCCAGCAGCATTGACAGGACCAGCTCCTACGAGCAGTACTTC; cdr3_aa: CASSIDRTSSYEQYF
clone_size: .; j_call: TRBJ1-2; d_call: TRBD1; v_call: TRBV4-1; cdr3_nt: TGCGCCAGCAGCCAAGAACCGGGACAGGGCTTCTATGGCTACACCTTC; cdr3_aa: CASSQEPGQGFYGYTF
clone_size: .; j_call: TRBJ2-3; d_call: .; v_call: TRBV4-1; cdr3_nt: TGCGCCAGCAGCCAAGACGGCCAGAGGACAGATACGCAGTATTTT; cdr3_aa: CASSQDGQRTDTQYF